This T cell receptor (beta chain) was documented in a study of T cells in Graves' hyperthyroidism and ophthalmopathy. Findings and limits, study-wide: Median prediction lead before ophthalmopathy onset was around 6.9 months with the model.

CDR1 SGHAT and CDR2 FQNNGV come from the germline V gene. There are 16 residues in the CDR3. J lost 3 bases, V lost 6 bases, and 9 bases had no gene match. RNA transcripts were the template for amplifying TCR beta CDR3 regions. A first-round RT-PCR of the TCR CDR3 used the HTBI primer set. TCRdb re-derived calls from the multiplex PCR reads in MiXCR, one entry per CDR3 protein. The sample lists around 400,000 distinct CDR3 sequences; approximately 14% were seen once. Notes on this clonotype: The antigen remains undetermined.

The receptor was isolated from a woman aged 55-69 years with Graves' ophthalmopathy. The chain recombines TRBV11-2 with TRBJ2-1; 9 bases line up with TRBD2. The sequenced sample was blood. The CDR3 sequence: CASSLIAGAGYNEQFF. The CDR3 DNA reads TGTGCCAGCAGTTTAATAGCGGGAGCGGGCTACAATGAGCAGTTCTTC.